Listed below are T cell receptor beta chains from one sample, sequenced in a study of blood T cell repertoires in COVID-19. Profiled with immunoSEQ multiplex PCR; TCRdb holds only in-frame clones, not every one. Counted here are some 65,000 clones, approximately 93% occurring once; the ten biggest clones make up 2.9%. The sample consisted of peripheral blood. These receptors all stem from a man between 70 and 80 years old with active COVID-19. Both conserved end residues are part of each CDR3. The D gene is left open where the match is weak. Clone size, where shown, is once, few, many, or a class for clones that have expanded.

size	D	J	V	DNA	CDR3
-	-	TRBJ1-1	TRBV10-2	TGCGCCAGTATACCGCCTATGAACACTGAAGCTTTCTTT	CASIPPMNTEAFF
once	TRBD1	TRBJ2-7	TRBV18	TGTGCCAGCTCCACCGGACAGGGGATAGGATACGAGCAGTACTTC	CASSTGQGIGYEQYF
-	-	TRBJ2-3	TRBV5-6	TGTGCCAGCAGCTTGGGTGGACTTGAGACGCAGTATTTT	CASSLGGLETQYF
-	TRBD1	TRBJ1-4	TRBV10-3	TGTGCCATCAGTCCGGGACAGCCGAATGAAAAACTGTTTTTT	CAISPGQPNEKLFF
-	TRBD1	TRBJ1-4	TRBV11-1	TGTGCCAGCAGCTCCTCCCGACAGGGGAAGAATGAAAAACTGTTTTTT	CASSSSRQGKNEKLFF
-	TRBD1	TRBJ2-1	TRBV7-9	TGTGCCAGCAGCTTAAACAGGTTCGGACAGGCCCCTTCCTACAATGAGCAGTTCTTC	CASSLNRFGQAPSYNEQFF
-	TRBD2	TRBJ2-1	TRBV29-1	TGCAGCGTTGAACGACTAGCGGGGGAGTACAATGAGCAGTTCTTC	CSVERLAGEYNEQFF
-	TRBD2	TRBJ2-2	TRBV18	TGTGCCAGCTCACCATTAGCGGGGGGCCCGAACACCGGGGAGCTGTTTTTT	CASSPLAGGPNTGELFF
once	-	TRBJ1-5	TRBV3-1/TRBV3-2	TGTGCCAGCAGCCAAGGGACAGCAAGTCAGCCCCAGCATTTT	CASSQGTASQPQHF
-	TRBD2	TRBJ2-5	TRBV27	TGTGCCAGCAGCGGACTAGCGGGGGGTGAGACCCAGTACTTC	CASSGLAGGETQYF